This record covers a single TCR beta chain. The antigen remains undetermined. CDR1 and CDR2 from the germline V gene are SGHRS and YFSETQ. This CDR3 comprises 16 residues. V was pared by 6 bases and J by 1 base, with 11 bases of the junction left unmatched. This sample is drawn from a study of cytomegalovirus exposure and HLA in healthy donors. Overall study findings and caveats: Three chains linked to CMV were shown in vitro to be specific for CMV antigens.

Researchers ran the PCR with 60 Vbeta and 13 Jbeta primers. This table comes from immunoSEQ multiplex PCR, and its TCRdb copy is limited to in-frame clones, with some not included. Seen here are around 170,000 clones, 75% to 85% observed once, and the top ten hold roughly 0.73%. The rearrangement uses TRBV5-1 and TRBJ1-1; the match to TRBD1 covers 8 bases. Sequencing input: PBMCs. This TCR came from a woman under 30 in good health and CMV-seronegative. CDR3 amino acids: CASKAGTGMTNTEAFF. The CDR3 region has the DNA TGCGCCAGCAAGGCCGGGACAGGAATGACGAACACTGAAGCTTTCTTT.